The entry below describes one T cell receptor (beta chain). Libraries were prepared by immunoSEQ multiplex PCR; TCRdb keeps only in-frame clonotypes and omits some of them. The sample lists around 45,000 clones, over 85% seen once, with roughly 1.6% in the top ten. This sample is drawn from a study of graft-versus-host responses after intestinal transplantation. The CDR3 runs 13 residues. Germline CDR1 is SGHNT and CDR2 is YYREEE (reference sequence). V trimming: 4 bases; J trimming: 3 bases; junction bases outside the gene matches: 2. This receptor was identified in a human patient who received an intestinal transplant, so some T cells may come from the graft donor. This specimen consisted of PBMCs, obtained 335 days after intestinal transplant. This chain joins TRBV5-4 and TRBJ2-5; 8 bases line up with TRBD2. Here the CDR3 reads CASSAGGKETQYF. The CDR3 DNA sequence: TGTGCCAGCAGCGCGGGGGGCAAAGAGACCCAGTACTTC.